This TCR beta chain derives from a study of technical replicates of blood from a few donors. Trimming took 3 bases from V and 8 from J; bases not matched to a gene: 6. Germline assignment: CDR1 PRHDT and CDR2 FYEKMQ (reference sequence). This CDR3 spans 14 amino acids. Using immunoSEQ multiplex PCR, the repertoire was profiled, and TCRdb retains in-frame clones only, with some absent. The sample consists of roughly 15,000 clones, roughly 83% of them appearing once. The V call is TRBV13, the J call TRBJ2-1, with 8 positions matching TRBD2. The source material was PBMCs. The TCR originated in a human donor in good health. CDR3 sequence (DNA): TGTGCCAGCAGCTTGGGGGGAGCGGGAGATGAGCAGTTCTTC. It codes for CASSLGGAGDEQFF.